The TCR beta chain described here comes from a study of blood T cell repertoires in COVID-19 (dated by TCRdb to about 2020). For the study in its entirety: Samples from collaborators originated in the United States, Italy and Spain and spanned both the acute and convalescent phases of COVID-19. The prospective study material was composed of cDNA or gDNA derived from T cells, B-cell-depleted T cells, or PBMCs. Subjects who had been exposed to COVID-19, were actively infected with it, or had recovered from it provided the deeply sampled blood TCRbeta repertoires that made up the dataset. A freely available public database, intended as a resource for researchers studying the immune response to SARS-CoV-2, is where the repertoires were released. Samples came from the ongoing ImmuneRACE study (first 160 participants) plus 1,254 subjects from 6 global collaborators. Sample metadata almost always included a de-identified subject ID, COVID-19 status, age in years and sex. HLA class I and class II types, where available, came from metadata supplied by the sample provider rather than from assay-based typing. Beyond this particular receptor, the publication reports: Clinical and demographic metadata were provided uncurated, with the amount varying by source and participant.

Sequences MDHEN (CDR1) and SYDVKM (CDR2) are obtained from the germline V gene. The CDR3 runs 14 amino acids, cysteine and phenylalanine included. Only the CDR3 DNA is retained, 42 bases long and in frame from the first base. V ends up 3 bases short and J 2 bases short, with an unmatched junction base count of 2. The immunoSEQ Assay, a bias-controlled multiplex PCR, was used to amplify TCRbeta CDR3 regions from genomic DNA. The source study handled its data this way. The number of nucleated cells in each sample was estimated by amplification of reference gene primers within the assay. To quantify the absolute abundance of each unique TCRbeta CDR3 rearrangement, sequence reads were collapsed and filtered. For each sample, productive Simpson clonality was calculated by taking the square root of Simpson's diversity index across productive rearrangements. Not all clones reach the TCRdb copy of this immuneACCESS table, which keeps in-frame sequences only. Checked studies attribute under half of the gap to unresolved V genes and leave the rest unexplained. V and J calls and clone size follow that table, whereas D and trimming were derived from the DNA. This sample gives a few hundred thousand clones in total; more than 75% of them show up just once. Clones ranked in the top ten supply 7.8% of the sample.

This clone was picked up one time. What antigen it recognizes has not been identified. The input lacks base qualities; no much larger clone sits a single base away. Samples from volunteer blood donors who had recovered from COVID-19 were contributed by a second Seattle source. Collaborating institutions collected whole blood in K2EDTA tubes following their own protocols. For TCRbeta analysis, collaborators shipped samples in one of three forms: frozen whole blood, isolated PBMCs, or DNA extracted from either of those sample types. Sequencing used peripheral blood. The receptor was derived from a woman aged 50 to 65 who had recovered from COVID-19. The sequence links TRBV28 to TRBJ1-2; 8 junctional bases match TRBD1. The sequence in DNA is TGTGCCAGCAGTTTCAGGGGGCCCAACTATGGCTACACCTTC. It translates to CASSFRGPNYGYTF.